This T cell receptor beta chain was obtained from a study of T cell responses to AZD1222 COVID-19 vaccine. The repertoire was sequenced with immunoSEQ multiplex PCR; TCRdb's copy has only in-frame clones and lacks some. The repertoire includes roughly 120,000 clones, approximately 83% of them detected once, and approximately 8.8% sits in the top ten. Trimming pared 7 bases from V and 6 bases from J, leaving 22 bases between. The CDR3 has 15 amino acids. Germline V gene sequence: CDR1 SGHKS, CDR2 YYEKEE (reference sequence). This chain links TRBV5-5 with TRBJ1-2; D is uncertain. The clonotype comes from an adult in good health. The source material was peripheral blood, sampled on day 0 of AZD1222 vaccination. The CDR3 coding sequence is TGTGCCAGCTCTGATTGGAAGGGCGCGGCTAATGGCTACACCTTC. Protein sequence: CASSDWKGAANGYTF. The whole variable domain, remainder taken from reference TRBV5-5 and TRBJ1-2, is DAGVTQSPTHLIKTRGQQVTLRCSPISGHKSVSWYQQVLGQGPQFIFQYYEKEERGRGNFPDRFSARQFPNYSSELNVNALLLGDSALYLCASSDWKGAANGYTFGSGTRLTVV.